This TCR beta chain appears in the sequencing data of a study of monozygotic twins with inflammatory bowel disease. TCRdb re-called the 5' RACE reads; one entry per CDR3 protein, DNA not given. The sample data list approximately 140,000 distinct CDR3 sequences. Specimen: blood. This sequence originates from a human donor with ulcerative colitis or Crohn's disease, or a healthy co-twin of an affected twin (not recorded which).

CDR3 region: CSAAQGVSTEAFF. The V and J genes are TRBV20-1 and TRBJ1-1; TCRdb outputs TRBD1, but without DNA this stays unchecked. From germline, CDR1 is DFQATT and CDR2 SNEGSKA (reference sequence). This CDR3 is 13 amino acids long.